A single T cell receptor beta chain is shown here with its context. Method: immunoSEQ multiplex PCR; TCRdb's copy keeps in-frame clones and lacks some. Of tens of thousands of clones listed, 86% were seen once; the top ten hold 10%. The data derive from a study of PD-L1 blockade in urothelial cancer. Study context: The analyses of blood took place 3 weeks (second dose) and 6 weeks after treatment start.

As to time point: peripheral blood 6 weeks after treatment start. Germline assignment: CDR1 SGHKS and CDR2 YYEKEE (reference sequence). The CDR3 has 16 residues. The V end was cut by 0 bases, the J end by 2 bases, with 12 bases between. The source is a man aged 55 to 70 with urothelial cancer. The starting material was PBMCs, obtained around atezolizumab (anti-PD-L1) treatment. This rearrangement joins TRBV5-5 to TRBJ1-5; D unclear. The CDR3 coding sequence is TGTGCCAGCAGCTTGGGAAGGAGTTCGGGCAATCAGCCCCAGCATTTT. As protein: CASSLGRSSGNQPQHF. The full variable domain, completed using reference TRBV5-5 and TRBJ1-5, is DAGVTQSPTHLIKTRGQQVTLRCSPISGHKSVSWYQQVLGQGPQFIFQYYEKEERGRGNFPDRFSARQFPNYSSELNVNALLLGDSALYLCASSLGRSSGNQPQHFGDGTRLSIL.